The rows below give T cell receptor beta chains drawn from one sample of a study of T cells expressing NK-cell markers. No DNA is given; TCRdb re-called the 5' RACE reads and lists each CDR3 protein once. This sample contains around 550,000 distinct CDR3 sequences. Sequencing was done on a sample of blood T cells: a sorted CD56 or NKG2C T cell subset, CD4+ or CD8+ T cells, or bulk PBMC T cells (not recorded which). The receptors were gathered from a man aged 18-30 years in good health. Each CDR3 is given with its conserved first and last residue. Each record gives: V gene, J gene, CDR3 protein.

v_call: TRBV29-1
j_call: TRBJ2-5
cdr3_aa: CSVEPSEAEETQYF

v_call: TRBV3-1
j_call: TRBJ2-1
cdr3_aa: CASSIRTSGGDNEQFF

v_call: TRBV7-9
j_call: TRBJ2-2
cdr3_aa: CASSLGGRTNTGELFF

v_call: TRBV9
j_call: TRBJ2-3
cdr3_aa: CASSVTGLTDTQYF

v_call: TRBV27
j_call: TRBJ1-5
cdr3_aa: CASSKYGQGRYQQPQHF

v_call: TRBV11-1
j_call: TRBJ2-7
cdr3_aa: CASSFLGTGGGEQYF

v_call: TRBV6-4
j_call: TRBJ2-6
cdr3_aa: CASTTPTTRDRGRNGANVLTF

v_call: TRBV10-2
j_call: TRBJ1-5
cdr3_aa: CASSNLGRNQPQHF

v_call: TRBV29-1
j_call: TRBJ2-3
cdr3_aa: CSVGLAGGHTQYF

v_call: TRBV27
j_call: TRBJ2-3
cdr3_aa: CASSSPGTSGTDTQYF

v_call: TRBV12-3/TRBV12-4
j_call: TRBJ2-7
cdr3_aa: CASSHRQAVPYEQYF

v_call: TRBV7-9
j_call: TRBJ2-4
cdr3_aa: CASSNWTTEAKNIQYF

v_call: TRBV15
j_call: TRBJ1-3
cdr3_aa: CATSRAGSSGNTIYF

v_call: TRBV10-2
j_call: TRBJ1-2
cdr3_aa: CASTPADREDGYTF

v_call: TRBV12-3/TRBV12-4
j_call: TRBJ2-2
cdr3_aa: CAITHSPPPDTGELFF

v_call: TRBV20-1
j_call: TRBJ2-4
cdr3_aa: CSALFLFGAGAAKNIQYF

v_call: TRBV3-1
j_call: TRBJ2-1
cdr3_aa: CASSQGAQTSGFF